This T cell receptor (beta chain) comes out of a study of regulatory T cells in long-lasting Graves disease. The CDR3 spans 15 residues. V lost 7 bases and J lost 5, with 21 bases in between. Documented time point: newly diagnosed GD, antithyroid drugs for less than 3 months. PBMC RNA was the source of the TCR library. Library construction for TCR beta used iRepertoire HTBI primers and Arm-PCR of CDR3 regions. TCRdb re-called the multiplex PCR reads through MiXCR, storing one row per CDR3 protein. Of about 400,000 distinct CDR3 sequences listed, about 15% are singletons. This sample was shared with a second study, whose subject was T cells in Graves' hyperthyroidism and ophthalmopathy. That paper adds: In the first-round RT-PCR of the TCR CDR3, the HTBI primer set was used.

The rearrangement links TRBV12-3 or TRBV12-4 to TRBJ2-7; TRBD2 might be the D (6 bases). This TCR was sampled from a woman in her thirties or forties with Graves disease. The sequences come from peripheral blood mononuclear cells (PBMCs), collected at new diagnosis, from a patient treated with antithyroid drugs. This chain's CDR3 is CASIPGLELRNEQYF. Written as DNA, the CDR3 is TGTGCCAGCATTCCGGGACTCGAACTAAGGAACGAGCAGTACTTC.